These 10 T cell receptor beta chains were all obtained from the same sample, sequenced in a study of T cells in Graves' hyperthyroidism and ophthalmopathy. Authors of the study amplified TCR beta CDR3 regions from RNA transcripts. The HTBI primer set served for first-round RT-PCR of the TCR CDR3. TCRdb re-called the multiplex PCR reads through MiXCR, storing one row per CDR3 protein. The table records some 500,000 distinct CDR3 sequences, 14% of them present only once. Sequenced: blood. These receptors were obtained from a woman in her late teens or twenties with Graves' hyperthyroidism.

In this sample, this clonotype turned up a few times. This chain connects TRBV19 to TRBJ2-1; 7 bases line up with TRBD2. The CDR3 is 13 residues long. J was trimmed by 4 bases and V by 7 bases; bases with no gene match: 4. Germline assignment: CDR1 LNHDA and CDR2 SQIVND (reference sequence). Here the CDR3 reads CASNGGSYNEQFF. The CDR3 DNA sequence: TGTGCCAGTAACGGGGGGTCTTACAATGAGCAGTTCTTC.

This clonotype was counted many times. The chain uses TRBV6-1 and TRBJ2-1; possible D gene TRBD1, 6 bases. This CDR3 has 15 residues. V was trimmed by 7 bases and J by 0 bases, leaving 13 bases between them. The V gene's germline CDR1 is MNHNS and CDR2 SASEGT. CDR3 sequence reads: CASTSGVGSYNEQFF. DNA of the CDR3: TGTGCCAGCACGTCAGGGGTAGGCTCCTACAATGAGCAGTTCTTC.

The chain links TRBV19 to TRBJ1-2; possible D gene TRBD1, 5 bases. V shed 7 bases and J shed 9 bases, with 12 bases lying between them. Germline assignment: CDR1 LNHDA and CDR2 SQIVND (reference sequence). There are 11 residues in the CDR3. The CDR3 sequence: CASTGGGRYTF. The CDR3, as DNA: TGTGCCAGTACTGGGGGTGGGCGCTACACCTTC.

Concerning this clonotype itself: The junction departs from germline at one end; a sequencing error may be responsible. The chain carries TRBV7-7 and TRBJ2-5; D unclear. Germline assignment: CDR1 SSHAT and CDR2 FNYEAQ (reference sequence). This CDR3 comprises 13 residues. The CDR3 region has the DNA TGTGCTAGCAGCTTAGGCACAAGGGAGACCCAGTACTTC. This sequence encodes CASSLGTRETQYF.

This clonotype was observed at least ten times. This rearrangement joins TRBV5-7 to TRBJ1-1; 9 bases agree with TRBD1. TRBV5-7 is an open reading frame, and its role is uncertain. This CDR3 is 14 amino acids long. V was pared by 7 bases and J by 4 bases, with 8 bases of the junction left unmatched. In DNA form, the CDR3 reads TGTGCCAGCCTTAAAGGACAGGGGTCCACTGAAGCTTTCTTT. Its translation: CASLKGQGSTEAFF.

This clonotype was seen only a few times. V and J are TRBV15 and TRBJ1-2; D is unresolved. Trimming removed 1 base from V and 1 base from J, with 10 bases in between. The CDR3 runs to 15 residues. Germline V gene sequence: CDR1 LNHNV, CDR2 YYDKDF (reference sequence). The CDR3, as DNA: TGTGCCACCAGCAGAGCCCAGGTCCTTAACTATGGCTACACCTTC. This translates into CATSRAQVLNYGYTF. The full variable domain, completed using reference TRBV15 and TRBJ1-2, is DAMVIQNPRYQVTQFGKPVTLSCSQTLNHNVMYWYQQKSSQAPKLLFHYYDKDFNNEADTPDNFQSRRPNTSFCFLDIRSPGLGDTAMYLCATSRAQVLNYGYTFGSGTRLTVV.

This clonotype was observed many times. The chain has TRBV6-1 and TRBJ2-3, with TRBD2 matching 7 bases. J lost 6 bases, V lost 4 bases, and 13 bases had no gene match. The CDR3 covers 16 residues. The V gene's germline CDR1 is MNHNS and CDR2 SASEGT. CDR3 sequence: CASSVRAAAGRDTQYF. CDR3 sequence (DNA): TGTGCCAGCAGTGTAAGGGCAGCAGCGGGGAGGGATACGCAGTATTTT.

V usage is TRBV12-3 or TRBV12-4 and J usage is TRBJ2-7, with D unclear. This CDR3 spans 13 amino acids. This CDR3 reads CASSQLVSYGQYV. Written as DNA, the CDR3 is TGTGCCAGCAGCCAGCTGGTCTCCTACGGGCAGTACGTC.

A few counts support this clonotype. The V gene is TRBV9, the J gene TRBJ1-3; D may be TRBD1 (5 bases). Germline V gives CDR1 SGDLS, CDR2 YYNGEE. The CDR3 covers 15 residues. V dropped 2 bases and J dropped 2 bases, with 11 bases sitting between them. CDR3 region: CASSVSGMAGNTIYF. The CDR3 coding sequence is TGTGCCAGCAGCGTGTCAGGGATGGCTGGAAACACCATATATTTT.

This clonotype came up many times. The chain is built from TRBV5-6 and TRBJ2-4; no clear D. The V end was cut by 0 bases, the J end by 5 bases, with 15 bases between. The CDR3 is made up of 16 amino acids. Per germline, CDR1 SGHDT and CDR2 YYEEEE. CDR3 DNA: TGTGCCAGCAGCTTGGGGGGTGCAGGTTCGGAAAACATTCAGTACTTC. Protein product: CASSLGGAGSENIQYF.